This T cell receptor beta chain comes out of a study of T cell responses to AZD1222 COVID-19 vaccine. Study-level results: Epitopes outside B.1.351 and B.1.1.7 mutated regions reportedly drew nearly half of spike TCRs. Most donors were white British and more were female, and clonal diversity was possibly underestimated. Only a handful of AZD1222 recipients were seropositive at baseline.

Here immunoSEQ multiplex PCR was the method, and the copy in TCRdb shows in-frame clones only, minus some. The sample contains 120,000 to 150,000 clones, around 90% of which appear only once. This clone was found once. Its antigen is unidentified. Sequencing was performed on peripheral blood, taken on day 0 of MenACWY control vaccination. The receptor comes from an adult in good health.

The DNA of the CDR3 is TGTGCCAGCAGCCAACGGACAGGGGTTGGCGGGGAGCTGTTTTTT. Amino acid sequence: CASSQRTGVGGELFF. The gene calls are TRBV5-8 and TRBJ2-2, with 9 bases fitting TRBD1. V shed 4 bases and J 7 bases; nucleotides not matched to a gene: 8. Germline CDR1 and CDR2: SGHTS and YDEGEE. The CDR3 spans 15 residues.